A selection of T cell receptor beta chains follows, all from one sample in a study of OX40 agonist ivuxolimab in advanced cancers. This table comes from immunoSEQ multiplex PCR, and its TCRdb copy is limited to in-frame clones, with some not included. The sample yields 10,000 to 15,000 clones, 80% seen once. The specimen comprised CD4+ or CD8+ T cells sorted from blood, sampled in a trial of the OX40 agonist ivuxolimab. The receptor set was obtained from an adult with an advanced solid tumor such as melanoma, head and neck, liver or kidney cancer. Both conserved end residues are part of each CDR3. D genes are given only for firm matches. Size is stated for part of the rows, as once, few or many counts, or as a class when the clone is expanded.

v_call	j_call	clone_size	d_call	cdr3_nt	cdr3_aa
TRBV4-1	TRBJ1-1	.	.	TGCGCCAGCAGCCCGAGAGGGCTTGGGACTGAAGCTTTCTTT	CASSPRGLGTEAFF
TRBV11-3	TRBJ2-5	few	.	TGTGCCAGCAGCGTAACTGAGCAAGAGACCCAGTACTTC	CASSVTEQETQYF
TRBV28	TRBJ2-7	.	.	TGTGCCAGCAGTAGCCCGAGCTCCTACGAGCAGTACTTC	CASSSPSSYEQYF
TRBV30	TRBJ2-7	.	TRBD1	TGTGCCTGGAGTGTTGGACAGGGGAGCTACGAGCAGTACTTC	CAWSVGQGSYEQYF
TRBV6-5	TRBJ2-2	.	TRBD1	TGTGCCAGCAGTTACTCAGGACAGGGTCAAACCGGGGAGCTGTTTTTT	CASSYSGQGQTGELFF
TRBV27	TRBJ1-5	.	.	TGTGCCAGCAGTTTAACAGGATATAGCAATCAGCCCCAGCATTTT	CASSLTGYSNQPQHF
TRBV7-6	TRBJ2-7	.	TRBD1	TGTGCCAGCAGCTTACGGGACAGTCTTCTCTACGAGCAGTACTTC	CASSLRDSLLYEQYF
TRBV27	TRBJ2-1	.	TRBD1	TGTGCCAGCAGTTCAAAACGGACAGGGACCTACAATGAGCAGTTCTTC	CASSSKRTGTYNEQFF
TRBV2	TRBJ2-3	.	.	TGTGCCAGCAGTGGGTCCCGGGGGGCTAGCACAGATACGCAGTATTTT	CASSGSRGASTDTQYF
TRBV27	TRBJ2-1	.	TRBD2	TGTGCCAGCAGTTTACCGGGACTAGCGGGAGTCTACAATGAGCAGTTCTTC	CASSLPGLAGVYNEQFF
TRBV5-1	TRBJ2-3	.	.	TGCGCCAGCATAAGAGGGGGGCTGGCAGATACGCAGTATTTT	CASIRGGLADTQYF
TRBV6-1	TRBJ1-5	.	.	TGTGCCAGCAGTGAAGTGGGTAGCAATCAGCCCCAGCATTTT	CASSEVGSNQPQHF
TRBV27	TRBJ2-2	.	.	TGTGCCAGCAGTTTAGAGGGGGAGCTGTTTTTT	CASSLEGELFF
TRBV7-9	TRBJ2-7	.	.	TGTGCCAGCAGCTTACCGGGACTGACTTCCTACGAGCAGTACTTC	CASSLPGLTSYEQYF
TRBV18	TRBJ2-7	medium-sized	TRBD1	TGTGCCAGCTCACCAGGCGGGACAGGGCGTTACGAGCAGTACTTC	CASSPGGTGRYEQYF
TRBV7-2	TRBJ2-2	.	TRBD2	TGTGCCAGCAGCTCTTCGGGACTAGTCGGCGGGGAGCTGTTTTTT	CASSSSGLVGGELFF
TRBV28	TRBJ2-5	.	TRBD2	TGTGCCAGCAGTCCGTTAGCGGGAGAAGTAGAGACCCAGTACTTC	CASSPLAGEVETQYF
TRBV4-1	TRBJ1-1	.	TRBD1	TGCGCCAGCAGCCAAGATTACAGGGGCGCCACTGAAGCTTTCTTT	CASSQDYRGATEAFF
TRBV15	TRBJ1-1	.	.	TGTGCCACCAGCCGTGGACCCGCCGCGAACACTGAAGCTTTCTTT	CATSRGPAANTEAFF
TRBV5-4	TRBJ1-6	.	.	TGTGCCAGCAGCGCCGGGACGGCAAATTCACCCCTCCACTTT	CASSAGTANSPLHF
TRBV6-5	TRBJ2-7	.	.	TGTGCCACACAGGGAACCTCGTACGAGCAGTACTTC	CATQGTSYEQYF
TRBV6-5	TRBJ2-5	once	.	TGTGCCAGCAAGCGACAGCCCCAAGAGACCCAGTACTTC	CASKRQPQETQYF
TRBV4-1	TRBJ1-2	.	.	TGCGCCAGCAGCCAAGAGCCAGGGAGTGAGTATGGCTACACCTTC	CASSQEPGSEYGYTF
TRBV15	TRBJ1-2	few	.	TGTGCCACCAGCAGTCTCTGGGGCTACACCTTC	CATSSLWGYTF
TRBV4-1	TRBJ2-2	.	.	TGCGCCAGCAGCCAAGAGGGGGCCTGGAACACCGGGGAGCTGTTTTTT	CASSQEGAWNTGELFF
TRBV7-9	TRBJ2-1	large	.	TGTGCCAGCAGCTCAGGTAATAATGAGCAGTTCTTC	CASSSGNNEQFF
TRBV7-2	TRBJ2-5	.	.	TGTGCCAGCAGCTTTACAGTGGGCGACAGTCTGTGGAAGACCCAGTACTTC	CASSFTVGDSLWKTQYF
TRBV5-5	TRBJ1-1	.	.	TGTGCCAGCAGCTTGTTTGACTCAGGGTATATCAGAAGCACTGAAGCTTTCTTT	CASSLFDSGYIRSTEAFF
TRBV27	TRBJ2-1	.	.	TGTGCCATCACGGCGGGTACGAATGAGCAGTTCTTC	CAITAGTNEQFF